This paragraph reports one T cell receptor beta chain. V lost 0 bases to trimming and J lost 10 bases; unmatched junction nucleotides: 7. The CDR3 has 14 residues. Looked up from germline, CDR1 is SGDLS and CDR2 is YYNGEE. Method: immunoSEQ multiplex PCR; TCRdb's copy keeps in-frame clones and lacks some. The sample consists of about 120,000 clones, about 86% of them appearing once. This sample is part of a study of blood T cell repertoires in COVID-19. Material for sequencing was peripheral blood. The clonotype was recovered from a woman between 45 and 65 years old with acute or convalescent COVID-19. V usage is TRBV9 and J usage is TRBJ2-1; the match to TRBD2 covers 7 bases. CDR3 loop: CASSVETSVREQFF. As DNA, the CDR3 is TGTGCCAGCAGCGTAGAAACTAGCGTGCGCGAGCAGTTCTTC.